This is a list of T cell receptor beta chains from one sample in a study of beta chain features in type 1 diabetes. Clones were read by immunoSEQ multiplex PCR, and TCRdb kept only the in-frame ones, dropping some. Altogether hundreds of thousands of clones are present, under 20% being singletons, with the ten largest covering roughly 0.025%. The source material was naive CD4+ T cells from blood. These receptors all come from a woman under 30 in good health. Both conserved end residues are part of each CDR3. Fields, in order: clone size, J gene, V gene, CDR3 protein. Size values are once, few and many counts, or a class for expanded clones, and some rows have none.

clone_size: -; j_call: TRBJ2-1; v_call: TRBV2; cdr3_aa: CASTPPGTSDYNEQFF
clone_size: few; j_call: TRBJ1-1; v_call: TRBV18; cdr3_aa: CASSRDWNTEAFF
clone_size: -; j_call: TRBJ2-2; v_call: TRBV18; cdr3_aa: CASSPKGAWGANTGELFF
clone_size: few; j_call: TRBJ2-1; v_call: TRBV7-3; cdr3_aa: CASSPGATYNEQFF
clone_size: few; j_call: TRBJ1-2; v_call: TRBV21-1; cdr3_aa: CASLGLIYGYTF
clone_size: -; j_call: TRBJ2-7; v_call: TRBV5-1; cdr3_aa: CASSNGQGFREQYF
clone_size: few; j_call: TRBJ2-5; v_call: TRBV29-1; cdr3_aa: CSVVVLRSQKETQYF
clone_size: few; j_call: TRBJ1-5; v_call: TRBV2; cdr3_aa: CASSEGARQPQHF
clone_size: few; j_call: TRBJ2-4; v_call: TRBV18; cdr3_aa: CASSSLAVLAKNIQYF
clone_size: -; j_call: TRBJ1-2; v_call: TRBV9; cdr3_aa: CASSARQGWDYGYTF
clone_size: few; j_call: TRBJ1-2; v_call: TRBV18; cdr3_aa: CASSPGTDHYGYTF
clone_size: -; j_call: TRBJ2-2; v_call: TRBV28; cdr3_aa: CASSLLSLGELFF
clone_size: few; j_call: TRBJ2-7; v_call: TRBV27; cdr3_aa: CASSYKAGTTYEQYF
clone_size: -; j_call: TRBJ2-7; v_call: TRBV27; cdr3_aa: CASSPQPGSYEQYF
clone_size: few; j_call: TRBJ1-2; v_call: TRBV5-1; cdr3_aa: CASSWTGGRDYGYTF
clone_size: few; j_call: TRBJ1-4; v_call: TRBV5-1; cdr3_aa: CASSFSGNQGEKLFF
clone_size: -; j_call: TRBJ2-1; v_call: TRBV5-1; cdr3_aa: CASSLGQGWQFF
clone_size: few; j_call: TRBJ2-5; v_call: TRBV28; cdr3_aa: CASSLSGGQETQYF
clone_size: -; j_call: TRBJ2-1; v_call: TRBV2; cdr3_aa: CASSAGTTGQFF